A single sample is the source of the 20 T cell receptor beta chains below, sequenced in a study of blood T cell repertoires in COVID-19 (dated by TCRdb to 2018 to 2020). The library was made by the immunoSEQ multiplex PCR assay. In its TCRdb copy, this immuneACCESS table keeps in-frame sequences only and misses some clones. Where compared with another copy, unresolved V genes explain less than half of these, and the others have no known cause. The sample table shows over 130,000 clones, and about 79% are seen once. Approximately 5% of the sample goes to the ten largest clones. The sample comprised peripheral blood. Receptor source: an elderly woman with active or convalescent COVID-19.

The CDR3 DNA reads as TGTGCCGCGAGAACAGGGAACGAGCAGTACTTC. Its translation: CAARTGNEQYF. This sequence joins TRBV10-3 and TRBJ2-7; D is perhaps TRBD1 (6 bases). Germline CDR1 and CDR2: ENHRY and SYGVKD. The germline V and J ends were trimmed by 11 bases and 5 bases, with 13 bases remaining between them. The CDR3 loop spans 11 amino acids.

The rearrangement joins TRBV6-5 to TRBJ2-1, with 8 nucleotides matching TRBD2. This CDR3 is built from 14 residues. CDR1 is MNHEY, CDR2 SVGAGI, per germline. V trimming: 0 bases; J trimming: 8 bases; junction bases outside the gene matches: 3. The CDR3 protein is CASSYSVGGDEQFF. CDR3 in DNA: TGTGCCAGCAGTTACTCGGTCGGGGGGGATGAGCAGTTCTTC.

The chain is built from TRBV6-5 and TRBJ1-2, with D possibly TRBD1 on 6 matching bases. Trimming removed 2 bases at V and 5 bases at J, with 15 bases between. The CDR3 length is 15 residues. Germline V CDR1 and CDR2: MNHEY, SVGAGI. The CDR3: CASSYAGTSTYGYTF. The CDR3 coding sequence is TGTGCCAGCAGTTACGCCGGGACAAGTACTTATGGCTACACCTTC.

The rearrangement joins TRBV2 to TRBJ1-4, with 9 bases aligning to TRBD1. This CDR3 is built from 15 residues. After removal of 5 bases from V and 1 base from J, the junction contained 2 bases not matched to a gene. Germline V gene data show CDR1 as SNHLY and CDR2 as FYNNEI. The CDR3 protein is CASSRQGVTNEKLFF. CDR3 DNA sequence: TGTGCCAGCAGTCGACAGGGGGTAACTAATGAAAAACTGTTTTTT.

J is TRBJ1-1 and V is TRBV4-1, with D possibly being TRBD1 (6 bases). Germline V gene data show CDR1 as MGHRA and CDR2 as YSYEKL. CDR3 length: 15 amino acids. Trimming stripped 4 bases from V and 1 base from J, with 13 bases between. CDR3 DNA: TGCGCCAGCAGCCCACGACAGGCCCCGAACACTGAAGCTTTCTTT. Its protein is CASSPRQAPNTEAFF.

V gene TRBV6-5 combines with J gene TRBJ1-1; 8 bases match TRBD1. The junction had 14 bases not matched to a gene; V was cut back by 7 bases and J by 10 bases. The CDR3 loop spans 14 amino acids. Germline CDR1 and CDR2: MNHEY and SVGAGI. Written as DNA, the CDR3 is TGTGCCAGCAATATAAACTGGCAGGGGGCCGGAGCTTTCTTT. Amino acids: CASNINWQGAGAFF.

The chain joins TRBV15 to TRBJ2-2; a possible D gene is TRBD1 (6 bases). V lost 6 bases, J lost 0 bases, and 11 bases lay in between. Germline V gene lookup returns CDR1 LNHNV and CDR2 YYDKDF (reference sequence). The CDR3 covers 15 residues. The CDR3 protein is CATSLDRANTGELFF. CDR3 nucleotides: TGTGCCACCAGTCTGGACAGAGCGAACACCGGGGAGCTGTTTTTT.

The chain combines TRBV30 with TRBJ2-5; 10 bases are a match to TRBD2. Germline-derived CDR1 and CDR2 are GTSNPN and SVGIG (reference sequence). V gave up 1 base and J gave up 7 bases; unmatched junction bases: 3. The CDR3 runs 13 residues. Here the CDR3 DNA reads TGTGCCTGGAGTGAATTAGCGGGGGGGACCCAGTACTTC. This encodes CAWSELAGGTQYF.

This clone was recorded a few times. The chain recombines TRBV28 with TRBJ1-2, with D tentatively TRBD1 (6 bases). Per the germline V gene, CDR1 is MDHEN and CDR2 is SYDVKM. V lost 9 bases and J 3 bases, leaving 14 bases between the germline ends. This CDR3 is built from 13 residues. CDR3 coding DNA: TGTGCCAGTCACAACAGGGCGTACTATGGCTACACCTTC. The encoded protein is CASHNRAYYGYTF.

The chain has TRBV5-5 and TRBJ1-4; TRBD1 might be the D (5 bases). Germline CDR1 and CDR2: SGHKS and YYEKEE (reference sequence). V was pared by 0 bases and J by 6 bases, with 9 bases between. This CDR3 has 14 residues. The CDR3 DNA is TGTGCCAGCAGCTTGGACAGGCGTTATGAAAAACTGTTTTTT. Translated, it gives CASSLDRRYEKLFF.

CDR3 nucleotide sequence: TGCAGCGTTGTTCGTAGCGGGGGGGCCGGGGAGCTGTTTTTT. Its protein is CSVVRSGGAGELFF. The chain carries TRBV29-1 and TRBJ2-2; 11 bases line up with TRBD2. In germline, CDR1 is SQVTM, CDR2 ANQGSEA. There are 14 residues in the CDR3. J was trimmed by 6 bases and V by 4 bases; bases with no gene match: 4.

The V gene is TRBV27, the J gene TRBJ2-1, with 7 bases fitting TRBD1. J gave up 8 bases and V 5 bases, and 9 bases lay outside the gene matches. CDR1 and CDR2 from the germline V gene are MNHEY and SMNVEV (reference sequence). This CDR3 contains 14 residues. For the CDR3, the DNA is TGTGCCAGCAGTCGGACAGGACCTATATATGAGCAGTTCTTC. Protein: CASSRTGPIYEQFF.

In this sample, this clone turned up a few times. CDR3 DNA sequence: TGCGCCAGCAGCCTAGAACGTAGCTCTGGAAACACCATATATTTT. As protein: CASSLERSSGNTIYF. The V gene is TRBV4-1, the J gene TRBJ1-3, with D unclear. The germline gives CDR1 MGHRA, CDR2 YSYEKL. The CDR3 length is 15 residues. V was shortened by 4 bases and J by 0 bases, with 10 bases between the two germline ends.

The CDR3 loop is CASSSRTIAGGPYEQYF. The CDR3 DNA is TGTGCCAGCAGCAGTAGAACAATAGCGGGGGGACCCTACGAGCAGTACTTC. J is TRBJ2-7 and V is TRBV7-2; 10 bases map to TRBD2. CDR3 length equals 17 residues. Germline CDR1 and CDR2: SGHTA and FQGNSA. The V segment lost 5 bases and the J segment 2 bases; nucleotides outside the gene matches: 12.

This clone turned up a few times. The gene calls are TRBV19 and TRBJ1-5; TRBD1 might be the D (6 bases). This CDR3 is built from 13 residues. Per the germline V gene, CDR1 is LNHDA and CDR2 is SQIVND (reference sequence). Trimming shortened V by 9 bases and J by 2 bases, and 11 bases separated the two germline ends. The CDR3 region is CASQGRGNQPQHF. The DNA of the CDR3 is TGTGCCAGCCAGGGGAGGGGCAATCAGCCCCAGCATTTT.

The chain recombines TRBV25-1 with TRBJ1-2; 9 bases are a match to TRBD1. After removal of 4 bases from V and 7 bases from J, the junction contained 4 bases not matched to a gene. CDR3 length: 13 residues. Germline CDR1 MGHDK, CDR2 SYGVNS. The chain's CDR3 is CASSGWTGVGYTF. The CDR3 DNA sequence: TGTGCCAGCAGTGGTTGGACAGGGGTTGGCTACACCTTC.

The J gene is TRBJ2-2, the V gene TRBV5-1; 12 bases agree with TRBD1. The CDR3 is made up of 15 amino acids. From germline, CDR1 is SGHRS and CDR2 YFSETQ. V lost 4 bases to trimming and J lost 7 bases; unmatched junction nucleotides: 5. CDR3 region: CASSQGTGGGGELFF. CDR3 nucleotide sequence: TGCGCCAGCAGCCAAGGGACAGGGGGCGGCGGGGAGCTGTTTTTT.

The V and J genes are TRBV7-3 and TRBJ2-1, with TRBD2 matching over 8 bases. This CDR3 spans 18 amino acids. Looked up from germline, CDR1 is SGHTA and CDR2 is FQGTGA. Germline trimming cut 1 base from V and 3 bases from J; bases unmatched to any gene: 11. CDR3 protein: CASSLSPAGAADYNEQFF. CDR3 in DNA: TGTGCCAGCAGCTTAAGCCCAGCGGGGGCTGCCGACTACAATGAGCAGTTCTTC.

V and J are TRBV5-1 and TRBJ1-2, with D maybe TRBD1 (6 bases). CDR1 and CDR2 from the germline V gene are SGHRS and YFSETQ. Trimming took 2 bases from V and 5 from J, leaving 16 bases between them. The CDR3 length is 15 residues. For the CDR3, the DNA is TGCGCCAGCAGCTTTAGGCCGGACAGTGATTATGGCTACACCTTC. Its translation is CASSFRPDSDYGYTF.

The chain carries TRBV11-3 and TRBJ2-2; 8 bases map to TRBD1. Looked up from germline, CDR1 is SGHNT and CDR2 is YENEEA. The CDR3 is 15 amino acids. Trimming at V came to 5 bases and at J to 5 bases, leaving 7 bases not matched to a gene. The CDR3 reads CASSAGQGETGELFF. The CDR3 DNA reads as TGTGCCAGCAGCGCCGGACAGGGTGAAACCGGGGAGCTGTTTTTT.